Listed here are 23 T cell receptor beta chains from one sample, sequenced in a study of tumor-infiltrating lymphocytes in localized non-small cell lung cancer. Only in-frame clones appear in the TCRdb table, and some are missing; sequencing was by immunoSEQ multiplex PCR. The sample includes about 9,000 clones, 65% to 80% of them seen just once. The source material was uninvolved lung tissue not adjacent to the tumor. These receptors originate from a human donor with non-small cell lung cancer.

For this clone: Its ends do not fully match the called genes, so a read error is possible. The chain joins TRBV7-9 to TRBJ2-1; D gene unclear. The CDR3 sequence is 13 residues long. The germline V gene has CDR1 SEHNR and CDR2 FQNEAQ (reference sequence). The CDR3 reads CASSFQSGDEQFF. The CDR3 coding sequence is TGTGCTAGCAGCTTCCAGAGTGGGGATGAGCAGTTCTTC.

The chain links TRBV7-9 to TRBJ2-7; D gene ambiguous. The germline V gene has CDR1 SEHNR and CDR2 FQNEAQ (reference sequence). The CDR3 has 11 amino acids. V lost 8 bases to trimming and J lost 1 base, with 6 bases between them. CDR3 in amino acids: CASRISYEQYF. In DNA, the CDR3 is TGTGCCAGCCGTATTTCCTACGAGCAGTACTTC.

The genes are TRBV6-1 and TRBJ1-1; TRBD1 is a possible D gene (6 bases). V was clipped by 7 bases and J by 0 bases, with 9 bases between them. The CDR3 runs to 13 residues. From germline, CDR1 is MNHNS and CDR2 SASEGT. CDR3 bases: TGTGCCAGCATCTGGGGGCTGAACACTGAAGCTTTCTTT. It yields the protein CASIWGLNTEAFF.

The J gene is TRBJ2-1, the V gene TRBV7-3; perhaps TRBD1 as D (5 bases). Germline CDR1 is SGHTA and CDR2 is FQGTGA. This CDR3 region has 17 residues. The V end was cut by 5 bases, the J end by 0 bases, with 17 bases between. The CDR3 DNA sequence: TGTGCCAGCAGCCGTTGGCCAGGGTCGCGCTCCTACAATGAGCAGTTCTTC. Residues: CASSRWPGSRSYNEQFF. Complete variable domain (other parts from reference TRBV7-3 and TRBJ2-1): GAGVSQTPSNKVTEKGKYVELRCDPISGHTALYWYRQSLGQGPEFLIYFQGTGAADDSGLPNDRFFAVRPEGSVSTLKIQRTERGDSAVYLCASSRWPGSRSYNEQFFGPGTRLTVL.

The table lists this clone with a count of one. The CDR3 nucleotides read TGTGCCAGCAGGGTGCCTAGCGGGCTCAATGAGCAGTTCTTC. Its translation: CASRVPSGLNEQFF. V is TRBV6-5 and J is TRBJ2-1; 8 positions match TRBD2. The length of the CDR3 is 14 residues. The J segment lost 6 bases and the V segment lost 6 bases, leaving 7 bases of the junction unmatched. Germline CDR1 is MNHEY and CDR2 is SVGAGI.

The chain carries TRBV14 and TRBJ2-7, with 8 bases identical to TRBD1. This CDR3 region has 13 residues. Looked up from germline, CDR1 is SGHDN and CDR2 is FVKESK. V was clipped by 4 bases and J by 4 bases; unmatched bases: 3. This CDR3 is CASSPWTGYEQYF. CDR3 bases: TGTGCCAGCAGCCCCTGGACAGGGTACGAGCAGTACTTC.

The gene calls are TRBV6-5 and TRBJ1-2, with TRBD1 as a possible D gene (6 bases). Germline CDR1 reads MNHEY; CDR2 reads SVGAGI. V gave up 6 bases and J gave up 4 bases, with 18 bases separating them. The CDR3 sequence is 15 residues long. The CDR3 loop is CASRLRQASPYGYTF. CDR3 DNA sequence: TGTGCCAGCAGACTACGACAGGCGTCCCCCTATGGCTACACCTTC.

This rearrangement joins TRBV29-1 to TRBJ1-2; tentative D call: TRBD1 (5 bases). Germline loops: CDR1 SQVTM, CDR2 ANQGSEA. Trimming took off 3 bases at V and 5 bases at J, with 10 bases between the two ends. The length of the CDR3 is 12 residues. The CDR3 loop is CSVEQGAYGYTF. The CDR3 DNA sequence: TGCAGCGTTGAGCAGGGCGCTTATGGCTACACCTTC.

This clone has only one observation. The CDR3 sequence: CASSLTGPSPLHF. CDR3 coding DNA: TGTGCCAGCAGCCTCACTGGGCCTTCACCCCTCCACTTT. The chain employs TRBV27 and TRBJ1-6; D call uncertain. The CDR3 consists of 13 residues. Germline V gene data show CDR1 as MNHEY and CDR2 as SMNVEV (reference sequence). V was pared by 6 bases and J by 9 bases, with 12 bases between.

The rearrangement links TRBV20-1 to TRBJ1-1, with TRBD1 matching over 9 bases. Germline loops: CDR1 DFQATT, CDR2 SNEGSKA (reference sequence). There are 11 residues in the CDR3. V lost 6 bases and J lost 4; bases outside the gene matches: 0. The CDR3 region is CSADRGTEAFF. DNA of the CDR3: TGCAGTGCGGACAGGGGCACTGAAGCTTTCTTT.

The table lists this clone with a few counts. J is TRBJ2-5 and V is TRBV14, with a tentative D call TRBD2 (5 bases). The V gene lost 4 bases and the J gene lost 5 bases, with 14 bases spanning the gap. This CDR3 is built from 14 residues. Germline assignment: CDR1 SGHDN and CDR2 FVKESK. CDR3 DNA: TGTGCCAGCAGCCTTCGCGCGGGTAGCGAGACCCAGTACTTC. Its protein is CASSLRAGSETQYF.

The chain joins TRBV27 to TRBJ2-3, with D perhaps TRBD2 (5 bases). The V end lost 5 bases, the J end lost 8 bases, and 14 bases lay between the germline ends. Per the germline V gene, CDR1 is MNHEY and CDR2 is SMNVEV (reference sequence). The CDR3 length is 13 residues. The CDR3 sequence: CASSRGSLATQYF. The CDR3 DNA sequence: TGTGCCAGCAGTCGTGGGAGTTTAGCTACGCAGTATTTT.

This clone was recorded once. The CDR3 loop reads CATSRLDPTRDTQYF. DNA of the CDR3: TGTGCCACCAGCAGACTCGACCCAACTAGAGATACGCAGTATTTT. The V gene is TRBV15, the J gene TRBJ2-3; the D gene is possibly TRBD2 (5 bases). Trimming left V 2 bases short and J 5 bases short, with 14 bases between. There are 15 residues in the CDR3. CDR1 LNHNV and CDR2 YYDKDF come from the germline V gene (reference sequence).

This clone is judged medium-sized. This sequence joins TRBV11-2 and TRBJ2-7; 8 nucleotides line up with TRBD1. Germline V gene data show CDR1 as SGHAT and CDR2 as FQNNGV. This CDR3 contains 15 residues. The J segment lost 3 bases and the V segment lost 0 bases, leaving 4 bases of the junction unmatched. CDR3 in DNA: TGTGCCAGCAGCTTAGAAGGGACAGGATACTACGAGCAGTACTTC. This sequence encodes CASSLEGTGYYEQYF.

V and J are TRBV6-5 and TRBJ2-7; D tentatively reads TRBD1 or TRBD2 (5 bases each). CDR1 and CDR2 (germline): MNHEY, SVGAGI. This CDR3 spans 14 amino acids. With 0 bases removed from V and 4 bases from J, the gap between germline ends came to 10 bases. This CDR3 reads CASSYSGRGYEQYF. DNA of the CDR3: TGTGCCAGCAGTTACTCGGGACGGGGATACGAGCAGTACTTC.

This rearrangement joins TRBV10-3 to TRBJ2-7; D ambiguous. The CDR3 is 13 amino acids. The V and J ends lost 2 bases and 1 base respectively, with 6 bases between them. CDR1 and CDR2 (germline): ENHRY, SYGVKD. The CDR3 sequence: CAISEEVSYEQYF. The DNA of the CDR3 is TGTGCCATCAGTGAGGAGGTATCCTACGAGCAGTACTTC.

This clone is categorized as hyperexpanded. The V call is TRBV6-5, the J call TRBJ2-1; D not resolved. CDR1 and CDR2 from the germline V gene are MNHEY and SVGAGI. This CDR3 contains 14 residues. V lost 4 bases, J lost 5 bases, and 12 bases lay in between. The CDR3 spells CASSFALSHNEQFF. The CDR3 DNA is TGTGCCAGCAGTTTTGCTCTCTCTCACAATGAGCAGTTCTTC.

In nucleotides, the CDR3 is TGCAGCGCCCGAGGAGCGGGAATGGACGAGCAGTACTTC. Protein sequence: CSARGAGMDEQYF. J is TRBJ2-7 and V is TRBV29-1, with TRBD2 identical over 7 bases. The CDR3 runs to 13 residues. V was pared by 7 bases and J by 5 bases, with 11 bases of the junction left unmatched. The V gene's germline CDR1 is SQVTM and CDR2 ANQGSEA.

This clone was detected only once. The chain couples TRBV5-1 to TRBJ2-2; D remains unclear. V gave up 4 bases and J gave up 2 bases, with 9 bases separating them. Germline CDR1 is SGHRS and CDR2 is YFSETQ. The CDR3 spans 14 residues. The CDR3 protein is CASSVGPNTGELFF. CDR3 bases: TGCGCCAGCAGCGTCGGCCCCAACACCGGGGAGCTGTTTTTT.

This clone is medium-sized within its sample. At one boundary the junction diverges from the germline segment, which might be a read error. This chain connects TRBV5-5 to TRBJ2-7; TRBD1 matches 9 bases. There are 10 residues in the CDR3. Germline CDR1 reads SGHKS; CDR2 reads YYEKEE (reference sequence). The CDR3: CASGDRAPLF. The CDR3 coding sequence is TGTGCCAGCGGGGACAGGGCACCCCTATTC.

This sequence joins TRBV5-1 and TRBJ2-7; 9 bases align to TRBD2. From germline, CDR1 is SGHRS and CDR2 YFSETQ. The V and J ends lost 4 bases and 4 bases, in that order; junction bases with no gene match: 12. The CDR3 loop spans 16 amino acids. Here the CDR3 reads CASSDPHSGGRYEQYF. The CDR3 DNA follows: TGCGCCAGCAGCGACCCCCATAGCGGGGGACGATACGAGCAGTACTTC.

The chain joins TRBV19 to TRBJ1-1; D may be TRBD1 (5 bases). The germline gives CDR1 LNHDA, CDR2 SQIVND (reference sequence). The CDR3 is 15 amino acids. Trimming took 3 bases from V and 6 from J, leaving 17 bases between them. In DNA form, the CDR3 reads TGTGCCAGTAGTATCTGGGGTGACAGTAACTCTGAAGCTTTCTTT. It specifies CASSIWGDSNSEAFF.

The gene calls are TRBV6-5 and TRBJ2-7; TRBD1 matches 7 bases. The length of the CDR3 is 15 residues. Germline CDR1 MNHEY, CDR2 SVGAGI. The V gene end was trimmed by 6 bases and the J gene end by 3 bases; junction bases not matched to a gene: 11. The CDR3 protein is CASRYDREPHYEQYF. The CDR3 nucleotides are TGTGCCAGCAGATACGACAGGGAACCGCACTACGAGCAGTACTTC.